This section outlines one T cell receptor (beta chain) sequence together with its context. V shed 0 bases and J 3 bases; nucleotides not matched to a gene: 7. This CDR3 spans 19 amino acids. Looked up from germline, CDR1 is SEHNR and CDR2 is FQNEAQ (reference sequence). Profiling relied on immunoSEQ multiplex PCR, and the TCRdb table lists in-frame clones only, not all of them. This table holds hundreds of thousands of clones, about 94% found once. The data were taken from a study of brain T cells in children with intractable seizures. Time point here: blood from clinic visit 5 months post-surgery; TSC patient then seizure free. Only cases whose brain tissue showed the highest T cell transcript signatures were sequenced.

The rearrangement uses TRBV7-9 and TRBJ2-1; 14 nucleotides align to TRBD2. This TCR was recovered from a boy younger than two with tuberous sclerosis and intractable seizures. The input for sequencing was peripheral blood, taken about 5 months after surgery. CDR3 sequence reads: CASSLAQFGTSGGYNEQFF. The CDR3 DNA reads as TGTGCCAGCAGCTTAGCCCAGTTTGGGACTAGCGGGGGCTACAATGAGCAGTTCTTC.